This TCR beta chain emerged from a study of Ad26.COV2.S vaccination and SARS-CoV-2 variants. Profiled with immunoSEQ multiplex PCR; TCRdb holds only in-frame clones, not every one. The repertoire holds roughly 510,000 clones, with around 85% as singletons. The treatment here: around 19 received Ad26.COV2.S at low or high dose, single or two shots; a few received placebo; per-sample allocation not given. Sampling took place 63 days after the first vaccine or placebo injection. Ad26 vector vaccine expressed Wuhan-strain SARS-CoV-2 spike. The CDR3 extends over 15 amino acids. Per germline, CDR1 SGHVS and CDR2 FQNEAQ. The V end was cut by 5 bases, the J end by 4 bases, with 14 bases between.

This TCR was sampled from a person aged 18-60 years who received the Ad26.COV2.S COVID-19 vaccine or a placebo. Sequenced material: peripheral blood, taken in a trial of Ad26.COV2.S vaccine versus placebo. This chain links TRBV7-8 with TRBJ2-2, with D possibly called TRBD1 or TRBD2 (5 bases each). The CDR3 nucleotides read TGTGCCAGCAGCAACTACGGGGCGGGCACCGGGGAGCTGTTTTTT. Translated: CASSNYGAGTGELFF.